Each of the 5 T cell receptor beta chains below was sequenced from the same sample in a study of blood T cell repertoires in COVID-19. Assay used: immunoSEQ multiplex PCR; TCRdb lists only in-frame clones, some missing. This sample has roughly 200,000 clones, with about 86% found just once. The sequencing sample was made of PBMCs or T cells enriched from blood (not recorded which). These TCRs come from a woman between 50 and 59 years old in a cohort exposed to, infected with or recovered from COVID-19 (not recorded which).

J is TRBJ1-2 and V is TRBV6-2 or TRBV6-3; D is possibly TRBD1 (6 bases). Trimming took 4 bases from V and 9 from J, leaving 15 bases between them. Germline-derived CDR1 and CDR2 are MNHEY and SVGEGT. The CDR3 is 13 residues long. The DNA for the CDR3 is TGTGCCAGCAGTTCCGACAGGTGGGGTAGCTACACCTTC. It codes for CASSSDRWGSYTF.

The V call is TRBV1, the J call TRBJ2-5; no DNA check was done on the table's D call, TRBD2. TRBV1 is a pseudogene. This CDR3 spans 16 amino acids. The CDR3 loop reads CTSSPGTSGAKETQYF. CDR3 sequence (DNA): TGCACCAGCAGCCCCGGGACTAGCGGGGCTAAAGAGACCCAGTACTTC.

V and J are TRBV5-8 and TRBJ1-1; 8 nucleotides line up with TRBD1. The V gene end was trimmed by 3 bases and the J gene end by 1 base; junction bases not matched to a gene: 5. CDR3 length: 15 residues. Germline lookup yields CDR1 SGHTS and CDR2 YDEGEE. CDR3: CASSSGTGGNTEAFF. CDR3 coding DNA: TGTGCCAGCAGCTCGGGTACAGGGGGGAACACTGAAGCTTTCTTT.

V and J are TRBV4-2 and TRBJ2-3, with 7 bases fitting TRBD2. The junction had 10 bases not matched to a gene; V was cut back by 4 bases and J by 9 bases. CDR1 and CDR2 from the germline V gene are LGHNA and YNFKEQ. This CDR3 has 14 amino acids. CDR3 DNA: TGTGCCAGCAGCCCCGGCCCTGGCGGGGGAACGCAGTATTTT. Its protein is CASSPGPGGGTQYF.

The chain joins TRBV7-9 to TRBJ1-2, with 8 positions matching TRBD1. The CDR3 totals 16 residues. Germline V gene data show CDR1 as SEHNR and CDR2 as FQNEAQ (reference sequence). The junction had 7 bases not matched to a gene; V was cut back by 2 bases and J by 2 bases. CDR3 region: CASSLPRDRSNYGYTF. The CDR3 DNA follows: TGTGCCAGCAGCTTACCCAGGGACAGGAGCAACTATGGCTACACCTTC.